This T cell receptor beta chain came from a study of vaccination and CD4 T cells after COVID-19. The overall study: Recovered patients in the cohort numbered six men and four women, two of them Hispanic. Every participant was given two doses of BNT162b2 or mRNA-1273 vaccine. Whole-study findings and limits: Counts of SARS-CoV-2-reactive clonotypes had a median that went from roughly 21 to 40, a nonsignificant change.

The germline V gene encodes CDR1 MDHEN and CDR2 SYDVKM. The CDR3 is 14 amino acids. V dropped 5 bases and J dropped 6 bases, with 13 bases sitting between them. Note on this clonotype: The antigen is undetermined.

An Oncomine TCR Beta short-read assay was used to sequence the DNA from cultured CD4+ T cells. TCRdb re-called the PCR reads through MiXCR, storing one row per CDR3 protein. The table includes about 4,500 distinct CDR3 sequences, around half detected once. Treatment reported: roughly 10-day PBMC culture with coronavirus spike peptide pools or control peptides (ViraFEST assay). Peptide pool stimulation in ViraFEST expanded antigen-specific T cells, whose TCRs were then sequenced. The sequencing input was CD4+ T cells from blood, cultured in vitro. The chain employs TRBV28 and TRBJ2-2; D possibly corresponds to TRBD1 (5 bases). The receptor was derived from a human donor who had recovered from COVID-19. As DNA, the CDR3 is TGTGCCAGCAGTATTCCCAGGGAACCCGGGGAGCTGTTTTTT. Its protein is CASSIPREPGELFF. The complete variable domain, with remaining parts taken from reference TRBV28 and TRBJ2-2, reads DVKVTQSSRYLVKRTGEKVFLECVQDMDHENMFWYRQDPGLGLRLIYFSYDVKMKEKGDIPEGYSVSREKKERFSLILESASTNQTSMYLCASSIPREPGELFFGEGSRLTVL.